This T cell receptor (beta chain) was documented in a study of blood T cell repertoires in COVID-19. The CDR3 is 12 residues long. V lost 4 bases to trimming and J lost 8 bases; unmatched junction nucleotides: 3. Using immunoSEQ multiplex PCR, the repertoire was profiled, and TCRdb retains in-frame clones only, with some absent. The profile shows 200,000 to 250,000 clones, 84% of them singletons. Symptom resolution, clearance, or two negative PCRs marked the recovered donors of Cohort 3. The rearrangement joins TRBV12-3 or TRBV12-4 to TRBJ1-2, with TRBD1 matching 8 bases. This TCR derives from a man in his fifties or sixties who had recovered from COVID-19. Sequenced: PBMCs or T cells enriched from blood (not recorded which). In DNA, the CDR3 is TGTGCCAGCAGTTACACAGGGGGAGGCTACACCTTC. This translates into CASSYTGGGYTF.